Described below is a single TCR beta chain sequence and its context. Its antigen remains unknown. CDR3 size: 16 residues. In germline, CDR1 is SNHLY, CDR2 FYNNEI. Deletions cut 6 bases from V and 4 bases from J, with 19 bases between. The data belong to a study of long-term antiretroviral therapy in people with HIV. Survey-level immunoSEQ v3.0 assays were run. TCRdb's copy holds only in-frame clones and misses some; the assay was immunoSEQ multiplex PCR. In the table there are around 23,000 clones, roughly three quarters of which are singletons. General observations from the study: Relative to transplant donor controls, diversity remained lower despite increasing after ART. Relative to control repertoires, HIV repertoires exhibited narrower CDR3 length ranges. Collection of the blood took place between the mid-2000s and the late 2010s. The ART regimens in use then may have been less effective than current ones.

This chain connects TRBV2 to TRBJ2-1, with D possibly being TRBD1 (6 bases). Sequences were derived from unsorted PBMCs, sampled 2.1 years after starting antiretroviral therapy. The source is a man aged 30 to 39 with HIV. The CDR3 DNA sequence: TGTGCCAGCAGGCCCCCTTTAGGGGGACAATACAATGAGCAGTTCTTC. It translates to CASRPPLGGQYNEQFF.